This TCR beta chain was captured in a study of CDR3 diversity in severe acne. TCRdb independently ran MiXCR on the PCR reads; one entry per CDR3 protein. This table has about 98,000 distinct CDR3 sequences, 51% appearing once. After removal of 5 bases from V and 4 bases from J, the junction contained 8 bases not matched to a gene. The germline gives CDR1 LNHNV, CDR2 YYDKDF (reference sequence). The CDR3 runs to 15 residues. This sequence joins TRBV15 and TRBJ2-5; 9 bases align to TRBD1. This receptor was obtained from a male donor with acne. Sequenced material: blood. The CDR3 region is CATSGTGGSGETQYF. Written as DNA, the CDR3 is TGTGCCACCAGCGGAACAGGGGGCTCGGGAGAGACCCAGTACTTC.